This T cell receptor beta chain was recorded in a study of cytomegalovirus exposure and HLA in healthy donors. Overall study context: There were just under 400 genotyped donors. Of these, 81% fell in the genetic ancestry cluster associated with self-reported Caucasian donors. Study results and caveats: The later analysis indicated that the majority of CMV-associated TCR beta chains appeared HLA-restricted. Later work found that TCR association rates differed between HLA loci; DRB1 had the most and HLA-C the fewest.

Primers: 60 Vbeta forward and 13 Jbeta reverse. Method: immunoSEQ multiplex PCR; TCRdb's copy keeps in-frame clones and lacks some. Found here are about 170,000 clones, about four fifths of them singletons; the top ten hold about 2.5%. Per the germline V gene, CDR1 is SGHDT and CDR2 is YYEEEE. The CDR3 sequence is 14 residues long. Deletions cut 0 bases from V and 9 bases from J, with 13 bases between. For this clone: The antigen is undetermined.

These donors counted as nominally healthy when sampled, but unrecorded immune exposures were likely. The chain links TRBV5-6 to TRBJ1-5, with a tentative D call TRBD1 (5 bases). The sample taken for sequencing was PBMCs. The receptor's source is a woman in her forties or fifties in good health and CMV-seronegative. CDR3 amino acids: CASSLGGGGGPQHF. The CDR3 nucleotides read TGTGCCAGCAGCTTGGGAGGCGGGGGAGGGCCCCAGCATTTT. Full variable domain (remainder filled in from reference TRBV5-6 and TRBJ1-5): DAGVTQSPTHLIKTRGQQVTLRCSPKSGHDTVSWYQQALGQGPQFIFQYYEEEERQRGNFPDRFSGHQFPNYSSELNVNALLLGDSALYLCASSLGGGGGPQHFGDGTRLSIL.